The 10 T cell receptor beta chains below were found in one sample sequenced in a study of T cell changes during pregnancy in multiple sclerosis. The protocol was immunoSEQ multiplex PCR, while the TCRdb copy is restricted to in-frame clones and leaves out a portion. Here the sample spans about 36,000 clones, around 89% being singletons. Specimen: CD4+ T cells from peripheral blood mononuclear cells, collected in the first trimester of pregnancy. These receptors originate from a female donor with multiple sclerosis, enrolled in a pregnancy study.

The rearrangement joins TRBV11-2 to TRBJ1-2; 10 bases line up with TRBD1. Per germline, CDR1 SGHAT and CDR2 FQNNGV. The V and J ends lost 4 bases and 5 bases, in that order; junction bases with no gene match: 7. The CDR3 is 15 residues long. This CDR3 reads CASSSRDRGIYGYTF. CDR3 bases: TGTGCCAGCAGCTCCCGGGACAGGGGTATTTATGGCTACACCTTC.

The rearrangement links TRBV5-1 to TRBJ1-4; 9 nucleotides align to TRBD1. Germline CDR1 reads SGHRS; CDR2 reads YFSETQ. V shed 4 bases and J 8 bases; nucleotides not matched to a gene: 9. The CDR3 runs 15 residues. The CDR3 coding sequence is TGCGCCAGCAGCACCGGACAGGGGAAAGGCGAAAAACTGTTTTTT. Translated: CASSTGQGKGEKLFF.

This chain uses TRBV6-1 with TRBJ1-5; 7 bases line up with TRBD1. The CDR3 contains 15 residues. Germline V gene sequence: CDR1 MNHNS, CDR2 SASEGT. The trim removed 5 bases at V and 4 bases at J, leaving 8 bases unmatched. CDR3 in DNA: TGTGCCAGCAGTCGGACAGGAGGGGCGAATCAGCCCCAGCATTTT. As protein: CASSRTGGANQPQHF.

V and J are TRBV7-2 and TRBJ1-3, with 9 bases lining up with TRBD1. CDR1 and CDR2 from the germline V gene are SGHTA and FQGNSA. J was trimmed by 9 bases and V by 1 base; bases with no gene match: 16. The CDR3 has 18 residues. The CDR3 DNA sequence: TGTGCCAGCAGCTTAGAAGGCACCGGGACAGGGAAGAAGACCACCATATATTTT. Protein: CASSLEGTGTGKKTTIYF. Together with reference TRBV7-2 and TRBJ1-3, the CDR3 gives the full variable domain: GAGVSQSPSNKVTEKGKDVELRCDPISGHTALYWYRQSLGQGLEFLIYFQGNSAPDKSGLPSDRFSAERTGGSVSTLTIQRTQQEDSAVYLCASSLEGTGTGKKTTIYFGEGSWLTVV.

The V gene is TRBV7-6, the J gene TRBJ2-7; tentatively, D is TRBD1 (5 bases). The CDR3 sequence is 15 residues long. The V gene lost 0 bases and the J gene lost 5 bases, with 14 bases spanning the gap. Germline loops: CDR1 SGHVS, CDR2 FNYEAQ. CDR3 bases: TGTGCCAGCAGCTTAGCGTTGGGGCAGACCAACGAGCAGTACTTC. Translated: CASSLALGQTNEQYF.

The V call is TRBV29-1, the J call TRBJ2-3; the match to TRBD1 covers 7 bases. CDR3 size: 15 residues. The germline CDR1 and CDR2 sequences are SQVTM and ANQGSEA. With V trimmed by 5 bases and J by 4 bases, 12 bases remained unmatched. CDR3 DNA sequence: TGCAGCGTTCGGACCTCCTTCACAGGGGCAGATACGCAGTATTTT. Its translation is CSVRTSFTGADTQYF.

This clone occurred once. The chain recombines TRBV30 with TRBJ1-2, with 10 bases fitting TRBD1. The CDR3 has 17 amino acids. Germline CDR1 is GTSNPN and CDR2 is SVGIG (reference sequence). After removal of 2 bases from V and 7 bases from J, the junction contained 16 bases not matched to a gene. The CDR3 coding sequence is TGTGCCTGGAGTTCGCGGGGATCAGGGACAGGGGACTCTGGCTACACCTTC. Translated, it gives CAWSSRGSGTGDSGYTF.

This clone was counted a single time. The chain links TRBV10-3 to TRBJ1-1; the D gene is possibly TRBD1 (5 bases). The CDR3 loop spans 16 amino acids. Trimming removed 6 bases at V and 2 bases at J, with 19 bases between. Germline-derived CDR1 and CDR2 are ENHRY and SYGVKD. DNA of the CDR3: TGTGCCATCAGCCGAGAAGGGGTGGGTGTAAACACTGAAGCTTTCTTT. This encodes CAISREGVGVNTEAFF.

V is TRBV6-5 and J is TRBJ1-1, with 9 nucleotides matching TRBD1. The CDR3 is 14 residues long. V shed 8 bases and J 6 bases; nucleotides not matched to a gene: 10. CDR1 is MNHEY and CDR2 is SVGAGI in the germline V gene. The CDR3 is CASYRGQWSAEAFF. Here the CDR3 DNA reads TGTGCCAGCTACAGGGGGCAGTGGTCGGCTGAAGCTTTCTTT.

V gene TRBV25-1 combines with J gene TRBJ2-5; D is ambiguous. CDR3 size: 11 residues. Germline CDR1 reads MGHDK; CDR2 reads SYGVNS. Trimming removed 3 bases from V and 7 bases from J, with 6 bases in between. Here the CDR3 DNA reads TGTGCCAGCAGTGATCCCGGGACCCAGTACTTC. Translated, it gives CASSDPGTQYF.